The present TCR beta chain was sequenced within a study of T cells in Graves' hyperthyroidism and ophthalmopathy. Patients were excluded because of uncontrolled infection, other autoimmune disease, pregnancy or lactation. An approximately 10 ml volume of fresh peripheral blood provided the PBMCs. In the case of this clonotype: Antigen unknown.

Regarding the study as a whole: Blood shared most expanded thyroid clonotypes above 0.001. Ophthalmopathy stood apart from stable hyperthyroidism in a 13 V-J model.

RNA transcripts were the template for amplifying TCR beta CDR3 regions. When the TCR CDR3 underwent first-round RT-PCR, the HTBI primer set was used. Each CDR3 protein gets one entry after TCRdb re-called the multiplex PCR reads with MiXCR. Here the sample spans about 290,000 distinct CDR3 sequences, roughly 17% being singletons. Per germline, CDR1 MNHEY and CDR2 SVGEGT. V was clipped by 0 bases and J by 2 bases, with 7 bases between them. This CDR3 region has 14 residues. Input material: blood. The source is a man in his thirties or forties with Graves' hyperthyroidism. The chain joins TRBV6-2 or TRBV6-3 to TRBJ1-2; D ambiguous. CDR3 protein: CASSYSAGNYGYTF. The CDR3 region has the DNA TGTGCCAGCAGTTACTCCGCAGGCAACTATGGCTACACCTTC.